This T cell receptor beta chain originates from a study of T cells in localized non-small cell lung cancer (dated by TCRdb to 2020 to 2022). About the investigation overall: The study analyzed T cell repertoires of under 250 early-stage NSCLC patients, comparing tumors and uninvolved tumor-adjacent lungs. The mean age of the NSCLC patients was less than 70 years, with 120 to 150 men and around 110 women. The cohort was made up of around 250 treatment-naive NSCLC patients whose localized lung tumors had been resected. General findings and caveats noted by the study authors: Higher T cell density in blood was associated with longer overall survival, whereas higher clonality in adjacent lung was associated with shorter survival. Uninvolved tumor-adjacent lung showed the highest T cell clonality, higher than tumor, which suggests more focused antigenic responses in the adjacent lung. Because of the exploratory design, TCR variables were selected using unadjusted p-values without false-discovery rate correction. A median of approximately 55 of the top 100 tumor clones were detected in paired uninvolved adjacent lung, and under 30 of these tumor clones were also found among the top 100 clones of the paired uninvolved adjacent lung. Multi-region tumor sequencing was not performed, so intratumor heterogeneity could not be excluded.

With respect to this clone: The antigen this receptor binds is unknown. No base quality values were provided; no much bigger clone lies one nucleotide off.

TCR beta CDR3 regions were sequenced from DNA using the immunoSEQ Assay. The original methods were these. To compute T cell density, TCR beta template counts were normalized to usable DNA, which was estimated by amplifying housekeeping genes. The preseqR package was used to estimate richness by extrapolating to 400,000 templates for PBMC samples and to 120,000 templates for tissue samples. Clonality was defined by subtracting Pielou's evenness from one. Differential abundance testing on productive amino-acid clonotypes, with a minimum total count of 5 and an alpha of 0.1, was used to identify tissue-enriched TCRs. The Jaccard Index and the Morisita Overlap Index were used to measure repertoire overlap between compartments. GLIPH grouped TCR beta CDR3s together with public tetramer-defined viral CDR3s, and a viral motif had to include at least three viral sequences and also show V-gene enrichment. Sourced from immuneACCESS, this table was stored by TCRdb with only in-frame sequences that have V and J called. A share of the clones is absent; for the studies checked, an unresolved V gene accounts for under half, and the remainder has no known explanation. V, J and clone size are taken as reported in that table, and D and trimming were inferred from the DNA itself. The sample profile shows tens of thousands of clones; about 78% of them were found once. The top ten clones comprise roughly a fifth of the sample.

At diagnosis, tumor, uninvolved tumor-adjacent lung and peripheral blood were collected and then preserved as a mix of FFPE and fresh-frozen material. For TCR repertoire profiling, the blood samples were analyzed as peripheral blood mononuclear cells. CDR1 is given as MNHEY and CDR2 as SMNVEV, both from the germline V gene (reference sequence). Its CDR3 holds 13 amino acids, cysteine through phenylalanine. Only the CDR3 portion is preserved as DNA: 39 bases, with reading frame beginning at the first base. At the junction V is shortened by 5 bases and J by 7 bases, with 12 bases in between. This sequence was found in a man between 40 and 70 years old with stage II squamous cell lung carcinoma. The starting material was PBMCs, obtained before any cancer treatment. The chain is assembled from TRBV27 and TRBJ2-1; the D gene is unclear. At the DNA level, the sequence is TGTGCCAGCAGTCTAGACTTTCCTAATGAGCAGTTCTTC. Its coded protein is CASSLDFPNEQFF.